Shown below are 29 T cell receptor beta chains from a single sample sequenced in a study of shared clonotypes between healthy human individuals. Clones were read by immunoSEQ multiplex PCR, and TCRdb kept only the in-frame ones, dropping some. The table records 85,000 to 100,000 clones, roughly two thirds of them present only once. Sequenced material: memory CD8+ T cells sorted from blood. Subset of the sample: CD45RO+ cells pooled with CCR7-negative TemRA cells. These receptors were collected from a man aged 25 to 40 in good health.

The rearrangement uses TRBV6-4 and TRBJ2-5; 8 bases map to TRBD2. The CDR3 covers 15 residues. The V gene end was trimmed by 6 bases and the J gene end by 2 bases; junction bases not matched to a gene: 8. Germline CDR1 and CDR2: MRHNA and SNTAGT. The CDR3 region is CASRKTSEPQETQYF. The DNA for the CDR3 is TGTGCCAGCAGAAAGACTAGCGAACCTCAAGAGACCCAGTACTTC.

This clone was seen only a few times. The V call is TRBV2, the J call TRBJ2-7; 8 bases agree with TRBD2. Germline CDR1 reads SNHLY; CDR2 reads FYNNEI. This CDR3 is built from 15 residues. V lost 5 bases to trimming and J lost 1 base; unmatched junction nucleotides: 7. CDR3 sequence reads: CASSWGLDDSYEQYF. The CDR3 coding sequence is TGTGCCAGCAGTTGGGGACTAGACGATTCCTACGAGCAGTACTTC.

The rearrangement joins TRBV27 to TRBJ2-7; D is tentatively TRBD1 or TRBD2 (6 bases each). This CDR3 spans 14 amino acids. The V gene's germline CDR1 is MNHEY and CDR2 SMNVEV (reference sequence). V lost 3 bases, J lost 4 bases, and 13 bases lay in between. This CDR3 reads CASSLWGARYEQYF. The CDR3 DNA reads TGTGCCAGCAGTTTGTGGGGGGCGCGGTACGAGCAGTACTTC.

The V and J genes are TRBV7-2 and TRBJ2-7, with 7 bases identical to TRBD2. This CDR3 is 15 amino acids long. Per the germline V gene, CDR1 is SGHTA and CDR2 is FQGNSA. The V and J ends lost 5 bases and 5 bases, in that order; junction bases with no gene match: 12. DNA of the CDR3: TGTGCCAGCAGCCTGACTCGAAGCGGGAACCACGAGCAGTACTTC. Its translation: CASSLTRSGNHEQYF.

In this sample, this clone turned up once. This chain uses TRBV25-1 with TRBJ2-2; unclear D gene. V gave up 3 bases and J gave up 3 bases, with 5 bases separating them. Germline loops: CDR1 MGHDK, CDR2 SYGVNS. CDR3 length: 13 residues. The CDR3 DNA reads TGTGCCAGCAGTGATGGGTACACCGGGGAGCTGTTTTTT. This translates into CASSDGYTGELFF.

CDR3 DNA: TGTGCCAGCAGCTTGTACAGGTTCTCCTACGAGCAGTACTTC. Its protein is CASSLYRFSYEQYF. This chain connects TRBV7-8 to TRBJ2-7; perhaps TRBD1 as D (5 bases). Germline CDR1 reads SGHVS; CDR2 reads FQNEAQ. CDR3 length equals 14 residues. V dropped 3 bases and J dropped 0 bases, with 9 bases sitting between them.

Comment on this clone: This sample also contains other DNA sequences that code for the same CDR3. The V call is TRBV29-1, the J call TRBJ1-1, with no clear D. Germline CDR1 reads SQVTM; CDR2 reads ANQGSEA. This CDR3 has 12 residues. Trimming pared 4 bases from V and 0 bases from J, leaving 6 bases between. CDR3 sequence: CSVGYMNTEAFF. In DNA form, the CDR3 reads TGCAGCGTTGGGTACATGAACACTGAAGCTTTCTTT. Together with reference TRBV29-1 and TRBJ1-1, the CDR3 gives the full variable domain: SAVISQKPSRDICQRGTSLTIQCQVDSQVTMMFWYRQQPGQSLTLIATANQGSEATYESGFVIDKFPISRPNLTFSTLTVSNMSPEDSSIYLCSVGYMNTEAFFGQGTRLTVV.

This clone has just one count. J is TRBJ2-6 and V is TRBV15, with TRBD1 matching over 8 bases. The V and J ends lost 3 bases and 1 base, in that order; junction bases with no gene match: 2. Per the germline V gene, CDR1 is LNHNV and CDR2 is YYDKDF (reference sequence). The CDR3 is 16 amino acids. CDR3 protein: CATSSNRGSGANVLTF. DNA of the CDR3: TGTGCCACCAGCAGTAACAGGGGGTCTGGGGCCAACGTCCTGACTTTC.

The chain couples TRBV5-1 to TRBJ2-7; 9 nucleotides agree with TRBD1. J gave up 3 bases and V 2 bases, and 6 bases lay outside the gene matches. Per germline, CDR1 SGHRS and CDR2 YFSETQ. The CDR3 loop spans 15 amino acids. CDR3 DNA: TGCGCCAGCAGCTTCGAGACAGGGGGTAGCTACGAGCAGTACTTC. Translating it yields CASSFETGGSYEQYF.

About this clone: A far larger clone is a single base away, which makes a read error likely. This chain connects TRBV6-1 to TRBJ1-2, with 9 bases identical to TRBD1. This CDR3 has 13 residues. After removal of 10 bases from V and 3 bases from J, the junction contained 6 bases not matched to a gene. Per germline, CDR1 MNHNS and CDR2 SASEGT. The chain's CDR3 is CAIKQGAYYGYTF. CDR3 nucleotide sequence: TGTGCCATCAAACAGGGGGCGTACTATGGCTACACCTTC.

The genes are TRBV10-3 and TRBJ2-7; D call uncertain. V lost 4 bases to trimming and J lost 1 base, with 11 bases between them. Germline values: CDR1 ENHRY, CDR2 SYGVKD. The CDR3 totals 14 residues. CDR3 protein: CAISGPRQSYEQYF. In DNA form, the CDR3 reads TGTGCCATCAGTGGCCCGAGGCAATCCTACGAGCAGTACTTC.

The chain links TRBV25-1 to TRBJ1-2; D remains ambiguous. Germline V gene data show CDR1 as MGHDK and CDR2 as SYGVNS. V lost 1 base and J 8 bases, leaving 8 bases between the germline ends. The CDR3 length is 12 residues. The CDR3 loop reads CASSESIRGYTF. CDR3 nucleotides: TGTGCCAGCAGTGAATCAATCAGGGGCTACACCTTC.

This chain connects TRBV28 to TRBJ2-7, with 8 bases identical to TRBD2. The V gene's germline CDR1 is MDHEN and CDR2 SYDVKM. V gave up 9 bases and J gave up 6 bases; unmatched junction bases: 16. The length of the CDR3 is 15 residues. The CDR3 DNA follows: TGTGCCAGTCGGGGGGGCCATTTCTCGGCGACCGAGCAGTACTTC. Translation: CASRGGHFSATEQYF.

The chain combines TRBV19 with TRBJ2-1, with a tentative D call TRBD2 (6 bases). CDR3 length equals 14 residues. Trimming cost V 3 bases and J 2 bases, with 8 bases left between them. Germline CDR1 reads LNHDA; CDR2 reads SQIVND (reference sequence). The CDR3 nucleotides read TGTGCCAGTAGTATCTGGACTACCTACAATGAGCAGTTCTTC. Translated: CASSIWTTYNEQFF.

This chain connects TRBV11-2 to TRBJ2-4, with D perhaps given as TRBD1 or TRBD2 (7 bases each). The CDR3 is 15 amino acids. Germline CDR1 and CDR2: SGHAT and FQNNGV. Trimming stripped 6 bases from V and 7 bases from J, with 19 bases between. In DNA, the CDR3 is TGTGCCAGCAGACTTGGGAGGGGGCGAGGGAACATTCAGTACTTC. This translates into CASRLGRGRGNIQYF. Complete variable domain (other parts from reference TRBV11-2 and TRBJ2-4): EAGVAQSPRYKIIEKRQSVAFWCNPISGHATLYWYQQILGQGPKLLIQFQNNGVVDDSQLPKDRFSAERLKGVDSTLKIQPAKLEDSAVYLCASRLGRGRGNIQYFGAGTRLSVL.

The chain couples TRBV5-1 to TRBJ2-5, with 16 bases matching TRBD2. With 4 bases clipped from V and 5 bases from J, the junction kept 2 bases outside the gene matches. Germline CDR1 reads SGHRS; CDR2 reads YFSETQ. The CDR3 is 15 residues long. The CDR3 DNA is TGCGCCAGCAGCGAGGGACTAGCGGGAGGGGAGACCCAGTACTTC. Translated, it gives CASSEGLAGGETQYF.

The chain recombines TRBV2 with TRBJ2-3, with a tentative D call TRBD2 (6 bases). CDR3 size: 11 residues. V lost 6 bases and J lost 8, with 9 bases in between. Germline CDR1 SNHLY, CDR2 FYNNEI. The CDR3 DNA reads as TGTGCCAGCAGGACTAGAGCTACGCAGTATTTT. Protein sequence: CASRTRATQYF. The whole variable domain, remainder taken from reference TRBV2 and TRBJ2-3, is EPEVTQTPSHQVTQMGQEVILRCVPISNHLYFYWYRQILGQKVEFLVSFYNNEISEKSEIFDDQFSVERPDGSNFTLKIRSTKLEDSAMYFCASRTRATQYFGPGTRLTVL.

This rearrangement joins TRBV28 to TRBJ1-1; possible D gene TRBD1, 6 bases. Between the trimmed V and J ends, which lost 9 bases and 5 bases, there was a span of 25 bases. Germline-derived CDR1 and CDR2 are MDHEN and SYDVKM. CDR3 length: 16 amino acids. The CDR3 reads CARQGPHDSLGTEAFF. In DNA form, the CDR3 reads TGTGCCAGACAGGGCCCCCATGACAGCTTAGGAACTGAAGCTTTCTTT.

V and J are TRBV10-3 and TRBJ2-7, with D perhaps matching TRBD1 (6 bases). Between the trimmed V and J ends, which lost 0 bases and 2 bases, there was a span of 14 bases. The CDR3 has 16 residues. Per germline, CDR1 ENHRY and CDR2 SYGVKD. CDR3 bases: TGTGCCATCAGTGAGTCAGCCCGACAGGACCCCTACGAGCAGTACTTC. It specifies CAISESARQDPYEQYF.

Regarding this clone: Other DNA sequences of this sample code for an identical CDR3. The chain uses TRBV27 and TRBJ2-3; the D is unclear. Germline CDR1 reads MNHEY; CDR2 reads SMNVEV (reference sequence). The ends were cut back, 0 bases at V and 1 base at J, with 5 bases in the middle. The CDR3 runs 14 residues. The CDR3 here is CASSLSAGTDTQYF. The CDR3 DNA is TGTGCCAGCAGTTTATCGGCCGGCACAGATACGCAGTATTTT.

V usage is TRBV7-9 and J usage is TRBJ2-1; 8 bases map to TRBD2. The CDR3 is 17 residues long. Germline lookup yields CDR1 SEHNR and CDR2 FQNEAQ (reference sequence). Germline trimming cut 3 bases from V and 1 base from J; bases unmatched to any gene: 8. The CDR3 spells CASSFGGSGISYNEQFF. In DNA, the CDR3 is TGTGCCAGCAGCTTTGGCGGTAGCGGGATTTCCTACAATGAGCAGTTCTTC.

The V call is TRBV6-1, the J call TRBJ2-7; no clear D. The CDR3 totals 12 residues. V was cut by 4 bases and J by 3 bases, with 7 bases left in between. Germline CDR1 and CDR2: MNHNS and SASEGT. This chain's CDR3 is CASSATVYEQYF. In nucleotides, the CDR3 is TGTGCCAGCAGTGCCACCGTCTACGAGCAGTACTTC.

This chain joins TRBV4-3 and TRBJ2-7; TRBD1 aligns across 7 bases. Germline trimming cut 4 bases from V and 3 bases from J; bases unmatched to any gene: 9. The CDR3 totals 15 residues. Germline CDR1 is LGHNA and CDR2 is YSLEER. This CDR3 reads CASSPGTAQFYEQYF. In DNA form, the CDR3 reads TGCGCCAGCAGCCCCGGGACAGCCCAATTCTACGAGCAGTACTTC.

This rearrangement joins TRBV7-8 to TRBJ1-1; D call uncertain. CDR1 is SGHVS and CDR2 is FQNEAQ in the germline V gene. V was cut by 4 bases and J by 1 base, with 10 bases left in between. CDR3 length: 14 residues. CDR3 DNA: TGTGCCAGCAGCTCTCTAGCATCGAACACTGAAGCTTTCTTT. It codes for CASSSLASNTEAFF.

This clone has a handful of counts. The rearrangement joins TRBV4-3 to TRBJ2-7, with 10 positions matching TRBD1. The germline V gene encodes CDR1 LGHNA and CDR2 YSLEER. V shed 4 bases, J shed 4 bases, and the junction held 4 bases outside the gene matches. This CDR3 comprises 14 residues. Here the CDR3 DNA reads TGCGCCAGCAGCCTGGGACAGGGGTTTTACGAGCAGTACTTC. Its protein product is CASSLGQGFYEQYF.

The V and J genes are TRBV5-1 and TRBJ2-2; D tentatively reads TRBD1 or TRBD2 (5 bases each). Germline CDR1 SGHRS, CDR2 YFSETQ. Trimming removed 0 bases at V and 5 bases at J, with 11 bases between. The CDR3 has 15 amino acids. Here the CDR3 reads CASSLAGPETGELFF. In DNA, the CDR3 is TGCGCCAGCAGCTTGGCGGGACCCGAAACCGGGGAGCTGTTTTTT.

V is TRBV4-3 and J is TRBJ2-7, with 8 bases aligning to TRBD1. The CDR3 extends over 17 amino acids. The junction had 9 bases not matched to a gene; V was cut back by 0 bases and J by 2 bases. Germline V gene sequence: CDR1 LGHNA, CDR2 YSLEER. CDR3 bases: TGCGCCAGCAGCCAAGATGTAAGGACAGGGTGGACCTACGAGCAGTACTTC. Translating it yields CASSQDVRTGWTYEQYF.

In DNA, the CDR3 is TGCAGCGCGTCGACAGGCTCCTACGAGCAGTACTTC. Translation: CSASTGSYEQYF. The chain carries TRBV29-1 and TRBJ2-7, with a weak D call TRBD1 (6 bases). CDR3 length: 12 residues. Germline V gives CDR1 SQVTM, CDR2 ANQGSEA. V was cut by 7 bases and J by 0 bases, with 10 bases left in between.

The chain uses TRBV7-9 and TRBJ2-2, with a weak D call TRBD2 (6 bases). The V gene's germline CDR1 is SEHNR and CDR2 FQNEAQ (reference sequence). CDR3 length: 15 residues. The V gene lost 5 bases and the J gene lost 5 bases, with 15 bases spanning the gap. The CDR3 sequence is CASSPGGVGTGELFF. The CDR3, as DNA: TGTGCCAGCAGCCCCGGAGGGGTGGGGACCGGGGAGCTGTTTTTT.